One and the same sample provided the 15 T cell receptor beta chains below, sequenced in a study of blood T cell repertoires in COVID-19 (dated by TCRdb to between 2020 and 2021). The method behind the library was the immunoSEQ multiplex PCR assay. As stored in TCRdb, this immuneACCESS dataset retains in-frame rearrangements with V and J assigned. A fraction of the clones does not appear; measured against another copy, unresolved V genes explain less than half of the discrepancy, and the remainder lacks a known reason. The sample data list hundreds of thousands of clones, and 80% to 90% of these were observed just once. The ten largest clones take up about an eighth of the sample. Specimen: peripheral blood. These receptors came from a woman between 70 and 85 years old with COVID-19, enrolled during active disease.

The chain combines TRBV13 with TRBJ1-1, with D unresolved. Germline values: CDR1 PRHDT, CDR2 FYEKMQ (reference sequence). CDR3 length equals 13 residues. With 5 bases removed from V and 10 bases from J, the gap between germline ends came to 17 bases. The chain's CDR3 is CASSPSGVSAAFF. The CDR3 DNA follows: TGTGCCAGCAGCCCCAGCGGCGTGAGTGCAGCTTTCTTT.

The chain is built from TRBV7-9 and TRBJ2-7; possible D gene TRBD2, 7 bases. The germline V gene encodes CDR1 SEHNR and CDR2 FQNEAQ (reference sequence). Trimming shortened V by 5 bases and J by 4 bases, and 21 bases separated the two germline ends. The CDR3 runs 16 residues. CDR3 residues: CASSATKGGGWYEQYF. The CDR3 bases are TGTGCCAGCAGCGCTACGAAGGGCGGGGGCTGGTACGAGCAGTACTTC.

The rearrangement links TRBV18 to TRBJ1-5; D gene unclear. Germline V gene data show CDR1 as KGHSH and CDR2 as LQKENI. The CDR3 sequence is 16 residues long. V was shortened by 3 bases and J by 3 bases, with 15 bases between the two germline ends. The CDR3 DNA follows: TGTGCCAGCTCACCTTATCAGGTTTTGGTCAATCAGCCCCAGCATTTT. It codes for CASSPYQVLVNQPQHF.

The chain combines TRBV12-3 or TRBV12-4 with TRBJ1-1, with 9 bases that match TRBD1. This CDR3 has 13 amino acids. V shed 6 bases, J shed 7 bases, and the junction held 6 bases outside the gene matches. CDR3 DNA sequence: TGTGCCAGCAGCTCACAGGGGGCTGGTGAAGCTTTCTTT. This codes for CASSSQGAGEAFF.

The chain combines TRBV12-3 or TRBV12-4 with TRBJ1-2, with D hard to call. This CDR3 region has 13 residues. V was cut by 4 bases and J by 6 bases, with 12 bases left in between. The CDR3 DNA reads as TGTGCCAGCAGTTCGGGTGGAGAGGATGGCTACACCTTC. Protein sequence: CASSSGGEDGYTF.

The DNA for the CDR3 is TGTGCCAGCGGACAGGATATCTCCTACGAGCAGTACTTC. Its protein product is CASGQDISYEQYF. The V and J genes are TRBV2 and TRBJ2-7, with TRBD1 identical over 7 bases. The CDR3 covers 13 residues. CDR1 SNHLY and CDR2 FYNNEI come from the germline V gene. The trim removed 8 bases at V and 0 bases at J, leaving 4 bases unmatched.

This clone was seen a single time. The V call is TRBV9, the J call TRBJ2-7; no reliable D call. Germline loops: CDR1 SGDLS, CDR2 YYNGEE. CDR3 size: 14 residues. Deletions cut 0 bases from V and 3 bases from J, with 10 bases between. The CDR3 DNA sequence: TGTGCCAGCAGCGTAGGAACAGAATTCTACGAGCAGTACTTC. Translating it yields CASSVGTEFYEQYF.

The chain employs TRBV3-1 (or the pseudogene TRBV3-2) and TRBJ1-4; D unresolved. CDR1 and CDR2 from the germline V gene are LGHDT and YNNKEL (reference sequence). This CDR3 is built from 14 residues. V shed 2 bases and J shed 8 bases, with 12 bases lying between them. CDR3 protein: CASSQRMAVEKLFF. Written as DNA, the CDR3 is TGTGCCAGCAGCCAAAGGATGGCGGTAGAAAAACTGTTTTTT.

The chain links TRBV28 to TRBJ1-6; 9 nucleotides line up with TRBD1. The CDR3 loop spans 15 amino acids. Unmatched junction bases numbered 6, after V lost 5 bases and J lost 7 bases. Germline-derived CDR1 and CDR2 are MDHEN and SYDVKM. Here the CDR3 reads CASSRIGTGNSPLHF. For the CDR3, the DNA is TGTGCCAGCAGTAGGATTGGGACAGGGAATTCACCCCTCCACTTT.

CDR3 region: CASSQDPGGSGAFF. The CDR3 coding sequence is TGCGCCAGCAGCCAAGATCCGGGGGGGAGCGGAGCTTTCTTT. This chain links TRBV4-3 with TRBJ1-1, with D possibly being TRBD1 (5 bases). The germline CDR1 and CDR2 sequences are LGHNA and YSLEER. This CDR3 contains 14 residues. Between the trimmed V and J ends, which lost 0 bases and 10 bases, there was a span of 15 bases.

The chain is built from TRBV28 and TRBJ2-7; possible D gene TRBD2, 6 bases. Germline CDR1 MDHEN, CDR2 SYDVKM. V lost 3 bases and J lost 1, with 10 bases in between. The CDR3 has 14 amino acids. In nucleotides, the CDR3 is TGTGCCAGCAGTTTTGTTGGGGGGTCCTACGAGCAGTACTTC. It encodes CASSFVGGSYEQYF.

V usage is TRBV29-1 and J usage is TRBJ1-1, with 9 nucleotides matching TRBD1. This CDR3 has 15 residues. V lost 6 bases to trimming and J lost 3 bases; unmatched junction nucleotides: 11. From germline, CDR1 is SQVTM and CDR2 ANQGSEA. Here the CDR3 DNA reads TGCAGCGTACCGGGACAGGGACGGATCTACACTGAAGCTTTCTTT. This sequence encodes CSVPGQGRIYTEAFF.

The DNA of the CDR3 is TGTGCCAGCTCCCACCAATACACAGACCAAGAGACCCAGTACTTC. It translates to CASSHQYTDQETQYF. The V call is TRBV18, the J call TRBJ2-5; no clear D gene. V was clipped by 6 bases and J by 0 bases, with 14 bases between them. The CDR3 runs 15 residues. Germline CDR1 is KGHSH and CDR2 is LQKENI.

CDR3 amino acids: CASSEAYRHEQFF. As DNA, the CDR3 is TGTGCCAGCAGTGAAGCGTACAGGCATGAGCAGTTCTTC. The chain recombines TRBV2 with TRBJ2-1; D is perhaps TRBD1 (5 bases). Looked up from germline, CDR1 is SNHLY and CDR2 is FYNNEI. V was cut by 0 bases and J by 8 bases, with 8 bases left in between. CDR3 length: 13 residues.

V is TRBV3-1 (or the pseudogene TRBV3-2) and J is TRBJ1-1, with 9 bases fitting TRBD1. Germline V gene data show CDR1 as LGHDT and CDR2 as YNNKEL (reference sequence). V lost 8 bases, J lost 3 bases, and 13 bases stayed unmatched. The CDR3 covers 16 residues. The CDR3 region has the DNA TGTGCCAGCCGGTGGGGAACAGGGGGCTTACACACTGAAGCTTTCTTT. Residues: CASRWGTGGLHTEAFF.